The rows below give T cell receptor beta chains drawn from one sample of a study of T cell repertoires in cytomegalovirus infection. MiXCR, run by TCRdb on the reads, gives a single entry per CDR3 protein. The sample has about half a million distinct CDR3 sequences, 30% to 40% seen once; the top ten hold 15% to 20%. Their target antigens are unknown. The sample here was cultured PBMCs, taken from culture after CMV antigen stimulation. Receptor source: a human donor in good health (CMV status not recorded). Some clones in this sample may be carry-over from other donors' samples. Each CDR3 is given with its conserved first and last residue. Each record gives: clone size, J gene, V gene, D gene, CDR3 protein, CDR3 DNA. D genes are given only for firm matches. Clone size appears in some rows only: once, few, many, or a class for an expanded clone.

clone size: -; J gene: TRBJ2-1; V gene: TRBV7-2; D gene: -; CDR3 protein: CASSLGASVEQFF; CDR3 DNA: TGTGCCAGCAGCTTAGGGGCTAGCGTGGAGCAGTTCTTC
clone size: -; J gene: TRBJ2-1; V gene: TRBV11-3; D gene: TRBD2; CDR3 protein: CASSLGAGGEFGEQFF; CDR3 DNA: TGTGCCAGCAGCTTAGGAGCGGGAGGGGAGTTTGGTGAGCAGTTCTTC
clone size: -; J gene: TRBJ2-3; V gene: TRBV7-2; D gene: -; CDR3 protein: CASSGGLSLTDTQYF; CDR3 DNA: TGTGCCAGCAGCGGGGGTCTGAGTCTCACAGATACGCAGTATTTT
clone size: few; J gene: TRBJ1-4; V gene: TRBV7-9; D gene: TRBD1; CDR3 protein: CASSPSGTGTNEKLFF; CDR3 DNA: TGTGCCAGCAGCCCATCCGGGACAGGCACTAATGAAAAACTGTTTTTT
clone size: -; J gene: TRBJ2-1; V gene: TRBV7-9; D gene: TRBD2; CDR3 protein: CASSSPAGGSHNEQFF; CDR3 DNA: TGTGCCAGCAGCTCCCCAGCGGGAGGCTCACACAATGAGCAGTTCTTC
clone size: few; J gene: TRBJ1-1; V gene: TRBV7-9; D gene: -; CDR3 protein: CASSQGGSEAFF; CDR3 DNA: TGTGCCAGCAGCCAAGGTGGATCTGAAGCTTTCTTT
clone size: few; J gene: TRBJ2-5; V gene: TRBV9; D gene: TRBD2; CDR3 protein: CASSVGREPFQTQYF; CDR3 DNA: TGTGCCAGCAGCGTAGGGCGGGAGCCTTTCCAGACCCAGTACTTC
clone size: few; J gene: TRBJ2-3; V gene: TRBV24-1; D gene: -; CDR3 protein: CATSEQQGNTDTQYF; CDR3 DNA: TGTGCCACCAGTGAGCAGCAGGGGAACACAGATACGCAGTATTTT
clone size: few; J gene: TRBJ1-3; V gene: TRBV19; D gene: -; CDR3 protein: CASSHGGSGNTIYF; CDR3 DNA: TGTGCCAGTAGCCACGGTGGCTCTGGAAACACCATATATTTT
clone size: -; J gene: TRBJ1-4; V gene: TRBV11-3; D gene: TRBD1; CDR3 protein: CASSSRDRETNEKLFF; CDR3 DNA: TGTGCCAGCAGCTCACGGGACAGAGAAACTAATGAAAAACTGTTTTTT
clone size: -; J gene: TRBJ2-1; V gene: TRBV20-1; D gene: -; CDR3 protein: CSAATPSSYNEQFF; CDR3 DNA: TGCAGTGCCGCTACACCCAGCTCCTACAATGAGCAGTTCTTC
clone size: few; J gene: TRBJ2-1; V gene: TRBV19; D gene: -; CDR3 protein: CASSIRDHNEQFF; CDR3 DNA: TGTGCCAGTAGTATAAGGGATCACAATGAGCAGTTCTTC
clone size: once; J gene: TRBJ1-2; V gene: TRBV24-1; D gene: TRBD1; CDR3 protein: CATRPGTGEYDYTF; CDR3 DNA: TGTGCCACCAGGCCCGGGACAGGGGAATATGACTACACCTTC
clone size: few; J gene: TRBJ2-3; V gene: TRBV11-2; D gene: -; CDR3 protein: CASSLDFVREWPDTQYF; CDR3 DNA: TGTGCCAGCAGCTTAGATTTTGTTCGGGAGTGGCCAGATACGCAGTATTTT
clone size: -; J gene: TRBJ2-7; V gene: TRBV7-2; D gene: TRBD1; CDR3 protein: CASSRDSSIRF; CDR3 DNA: TGTGCCAGCAGCCGGGACAGTTCTATCCGTTTC
clone size: -; J gene: TRBJ2-2; V gene: TRBV11-1; D gene: -; CDR3 protein: CASSEGNTGELFF; CDR3 DNA: TGTGCCAGCAGCGAGGGGAACACCGGGGAGCTGTTTTTT
clone size: once; J gene: TRBJ2-3; V gene: TRBV2; D gene: -; CDR3 protein: CASSEEGGRTDTQYF; CDR3 DNA: TGTGCCAGCAGTGAGGAGGGTGGCCGCACAGATACGCAGTATTTT
clone size: many; J gene: TRBJ1-5; V gene: TRBV6-2/TRBV6-3; D gene: TRBD1; CDR3 protein: CASSYGQGNQPQHF; CDR3 DNA: TGTGCCAGCAGTTACGGACAGGGAAATCAGCCCCAGCATTTT
clone size: -; J gene: TRBJ2-1; V gene: TRBV7-2; D gene: TRBD1; CDR3 protein: CASSPTPGQGAWDEQFF; CDR3 DNA: TGTGCCAGCAGCCCAACCCCCGGACAGGGGGCATGGGATGAGCAGTTCTTC
clone size: many; J gene: TRBJ2-1; V gene: TRBV7-2; D gene: -; CDR3 protein: CASSYELASYNEQFF; CDR3 DNA: TGTGCCAGCAGCTATGAGCTAGCTTCCTACAATGAGCAGTTCTTC
clone size: once; J gene: TRBJ2-1; V gene: TRBV5-3; D gene: TRBD2; CDR3 protein: CASSLLSSGTYNEQFF; CDR3 DNA: TGTGCCAGCAGCTTGTTAAGTAGCGGGACCTACAATGAGCAGTTCTTC
clone size: -; J gene: TRBJ2-3; V gene: TRBV7-9; D gene: TRBD2; CDR3 protein: CASSLGLAGTEDTQYF; CDR3 DNA: TGTGCCAGCAGCTTAGGACTAGCGGGAACTGAAGATACGCAGTATTTT
clone size: -; J gene: TRBJ2-1; V gene: TRBV30; D gene: -; CDR3 protein: CAWSGGGSEQFF; CDR3 DNA: TGTGCCTGGAGTGGAGGGGGGAGTGAGCAGTTCTTC
clone size: few; J gene: TRBJ2-5; V gene: TRBV27; D gene: TRBD2; CDR3 protein: CASSEETSGLGTQYF; CDR3 DNA: TGTGCCAGCAGTGAGGAGACTAGCGGGCTAGGGACCCAGTACTTC
clone size: few; J gene: TRBJ2-7; V gene: TRBV28; D gene: TRBD1; CDR3 protein: CASSSVYRGDEQYF; CDR3 DNA: TGTGCCAGCAGTTCGGTGTACAGGGGCGACGAGCAGTACTTC
clone size: few; J gene: TRBJ2-7; V gene: TRBV7-2; D gene: -; CDR3 protein: CASTSTNSYEQYF; CDR3 DNA: TGTGCCAGCACCTCTACGAACTCCTACGAGCAGTACTTC
clone size: few; J gene: TRBJ2-3; V gene: TRBV7-3; D gene: -; CDR3 protein: CASRGVGGPSTDTQYF; CDR3 DNA: TGTGCCAGCAGGGGGGTAGGGGGGCCAAGCACAGATACGCAGTATTTT
clone size: -; J gene: TRBJ2-1; V gene: TRBV9; D gene: TRBD2; CDR3 protein: CASSVGLAGGSGEQFF; CDR3 DNA: TGTGCCAGCAGCGTAGGACTAGCGGGAGGGTCCGGAGAGCAGTTCTTC
clone size: few; J gene: TRBJ2-1; V gene: TRBV10-3; D gene: -; CDR3 protein: CASRPDYNEQFF; CDR3 DNA: TGTGCCAGCCGCCCAGACTACAATGAGCAGTTCTTC
clone size: -; J gene: TRBJ1-5; V gene: TRBV28; D gene: -; CDR3 protein: CASNGGTTSQPQHF; CDR3 DNA: TGTGCCAGCAACGGAGGGACTACCTCTCAGCCCCAGCATTTT
clone size: -; J gene: TRBJ2-1; V gene: TRBV6-8; D gene: -; CDR3 protein: CASIGVGEQFF; CDR3 DNA: TGTGCCAGCATAGGGGTCGGGGAGCAGTTCTTC
clone size: many; J gene: TRBJ2-5; V gene: TRBV7-2; D gene: TRBD2; CDR3 protein: CASRLAGETQYF; CDR3 DNA: TGTGCCAGCCGACTAGCGGGAGAGACCCAGTACTTC
clone size: many; J gene: TRBJ1-1; V gene: TRBV7-2; D gene: -; CDR3 protein: CASSLIMNTEAFF; CDR3 DNA: TGTGCCAGCAGTTTAATCATGAACACTGAAGCTTTCTTT
clone size: once; J gene: TRBJ2-3; V gene: TRBV24-1; D gene: -; CDR3 protein: CATSDRKGADTQYF; CDR3 DNA: TGTGCCACCAGTGATCGCAAGGGGGCAGATACGCAGTATTTT
clone size: -; J gene: TRBJ2-3; V gene: TRBV29-1; D gene: -; CDR3 protein: CSVERGPDTQYF; CDR3 DNA: TGCAGCGTTGAACGGGGTCCAGATACGCAGTATTTT
clone size: -; J gene: TRBJ2-7; V gene: TRBV29-1; D gene: TRBD2; CDR3 protein: CSGLLAGREYEQYF; CDR3 DNA: TGCAGCGGGCTACTAGCGGGGAGGGAGTACGAGCAGTACTTC
clone size: many; J gene: TRBJ2-3; V gene: TRBV11-3; D gene: -; CDR3 protein: CASSLVSADTQYF; CDR3 DNA: TGTGCCAGCAGCTTAGTTTCCGCAGATACGCAGTATTTT
clone size: few; J gene: TRBJ2-5; V gene: TRBV12-3/TRBV12-4; D gene: TRBD2; CDR3 protein: CASSGTSGRKTQYF; CDR3 DNA: TGTGCCAGCAGCGGGACTAGCGGGAGGAAGACCCAGTACTTC
clone size: few; J gene: TRBJ1-1; V gene: TRBV19; D gene: TRBD1; CDR3 protein: CASNPGQGVSDTEAFF; CDR3 DNA: TGTGCCAGTAACCCCGGACAGGGAGTTTCGGACACTGAAGCTTTCTTT
clone size: -; J gene: TRBJ2-3; V gene: TRBV6-2/TRBV6-3; D gene: TRBD2; CDR3 protein: CASSSYLAESTDTQYF; CDR3 DNA: TGTGCCAGCAGTTCGTACCTAGCGGAGAGCACAGATACGCAGTATTTT
clone size: few; J gene: TRBJ2-7; V gene: TRBV7-2; D gene: -; CDR3 protein: CASSLVGGTLAYEQYF; CDR3 DNA: TGTGCCAGCAGCTTAGTAGGCGGGACATTAGCCTACGAGCAGTACTTC
clone size: -; J gene: TRBJ2-3; V gene: TRBV7-8; D gene: -; CDR3 protein: CASSLGRALDTQYF; CDR3 DNA: TGTGCCAGCAGCTTAGGAAGGGCATTAGATACGCAGTATTTT
clone size: -; J gene: TRBJ1-2; V gene: TRBV4-1; D gene: -; CDR3 protein: CASSQGSGQHYYGYTF; CDR3 DNA: TGCGCCAGCAGCCAGGGCTCCGGCCAGCACTACTATGGCTACACCTTC
clone size: -; J gene: TRBJ2-1; V gene: TRBV27; D gene: TRBD2; CDR3 protein: CASSLSSVGAGAGQFF; CDR3 DNA: TGTGCCAGCAGTTTATCTAGCGTTGGAGCGGGAGCGGGGCAGTTCTTC
clone size: once; J gene: TRBJ1-6; V gene: TRBV27; D gene: -; CDR3 protein: CASRPPGQHNSPLHF; CDR3 DNA: TGTGCCAGCAGACCCCCGGGCCAACATAATTCACCCCTCCACTTT
clone size: -; J gene: TRBJ2-1; V gene: TRBV6-2/TRBV6-3; D gene: TRBD2; CDR3 protein: CASRSSAGVLYNEQFF; CDR3 DNA: TGTGCCAGCAGATCCTCGGCGGGGGTCCTTTACAATGAGCAGTTCTTC
clone size: many; J gene: TRBJ2-4; V gene: TRBV7-2; D gene: TRBD2; CDR3 protein: CASSLEGGTPKNIQYF; CDR3 DNA: TGTGCCAGCAGCTTAGAGGGAGGGACCCCCAAAAACATTCAGTACTTC
clone size: -; J gene: TRBJ1-4; V gene: TRBV5-4; D gene: -; CDR3 protein: CASSLAGGRSEKLFF; CDR3 DNA: TGTGCCAGCAGCTTGGCCGGAGGGCGCTCAGAAAAACTGTTTTTT
clone size: -; J gene: TRBJ1-6; V gene: TRBV20-1; D gene: -; CDR3 protein: CSVVDGGTNSPLHF; CDR3 DNA: TGCAGTGTTGTCGACGGGGGAACCAATTCACCCCTCCACTTT
clone size: few; J gene: TRBJ2-5; V gene: TRBV7-2; D gene: TRBD2; CDR3 protein: CASSLTPTGGGETQYF; CDR3 DNA: TGTGCCAGCAGCTTAACCCCTACGGGGGGGGGGGAGACCCAGTACTTC
clone size: few; J gene: TRBJ1-2; V gene: TRBV10-3; D gene: -; CDR3 protein: CAISERGVTGYTF; CDR3 DNA: TGTGCCATCAGTGAAAGGGGCGTAACTGGCTACACCTTC
clone size: many; J gene: TRBJ2-2; V gene: TRBV7-2; D gene: -; CDR3 protein: CASSLAPGSGELFF; CDR3 DNA: TGTGCCAGCAGCTTAGCACCCGGATCCGGGGAGCTGTTTTTT
clone size: once; J gene: TRBJ1-5; V gene: TRBV9; D gene: -; CDR3 protein: CASSVGLGFQPQHF; CDR3 DNA: TGTGCCAGCAGCGTAGGTCTCGGGTTTCAGCCCCAGCATTTT
clone size: -; J gene: TRBJ2-1; V gene: TRBV7-2; D gene: TRBD2; CDR3 protein: CASPGTSGYNEQFF; CDR3 DNA: TGTGCCAGCCCCGGGACTAGCGGATACAATGAGCAGTTCTTC
clone size: few; J gene: TRBJ2-2; V gene: TRBV19; D gene: TRBD1; CDR3 protein: CARTDWTGKGNGELFF; CDR3 DNA: TGTGCCAGGACAGACTGGACAGGGAAGGGTAACGGGGAGCTGTTTTTT